A single sample gave rise to the 8 T cell receptor beta chains below, sequenced in a study of PD-L1 blockade in urothelial cancer. Time point denoted: pretreatment peripheral blood. The protocol was immunoSEQ multiplex PCR, while the TCRdb copy is restricted to in-frame clones and leaves out a portion. Of 70,000 to 85,000 clones in the sample, roughly 90% are singletons; the top ten hold over 4%. The specimen comprised PBMCs, sampled around atezolizumab (anti-PD-L1) treatment. Source of these receptors: a man between 65 and 85 years old with urothelial cancer.

The chain employs TRBV6-5 and TRBJ1-2, with D uncertain. With 0 bases removed from V and 6 bases from J, the gap between germline ends came to 17 bases. Germline V gene data show CDR1 as MNHEY and CDR2 as SVGAGI. The length of the CDR3 is 16 residues. DNA of the CDR3: TGTGCCAGCAGTTACTCGTATGTCGGTTGGTTGGATGGCTACACCTTC. This translates into CASSYSYVGWLDGYTF.

The genes are TRBV7-9 and TRBJ2-3; 10 positions match TRBD2. The CDR3 loop spans 16 amino acids. The ends lost 1 base at V and 5 bases at J; junction bases unmatched: 6. Looked up from germline, CDR1 is SEHNR and CDR2 is FQNEAQ (reference sequence). CDR3 protein: CASSLDRLAGVDTQYF. CDR3 sequence (DNA): TGTGCCAGCAGCTTAGATCGTCTAGCGGGAGTAGATACGCAGTATTTT. Full variable domain (outside the CDR3, taken from reference TRBV7-9 and TRBJ2-3): DTGVSQNPRHKITKRGQNVTFRCDPISEHNRLYWYRQTLGQGPEFLTYFQNEAQLEKSRLLSDRFSAERPKGSFSTLEIQRTEQGDSAMYLCASSLDRLAGVDTQYFGPGTRLTVL.

The chain uses TRBV7-6 and TRBJ1-2; D ambiguous. CDR1 SGHVS and CDR2 FNYEAQ come from the germline V gene. The CDR3 spans 12 residues. V was shortened by 6 bases and J by 8 bases, with 13 bases between the two germline ends. The chain's CDR3 is CASRPPLGGYTF. The CDR3 DNA follows: TGTGCCAGCAGACCCCCCCTTGGCGGCTACACCTTC. The entire variable domain, with the rest obtained from reference TRBV7-6 and TRBJ1-2, is as follows: GAGVSQSPRYKVTKRGQDVALRCDPISGHVSLYWYRQALGQGPEFLTYFNYEAQQDKSGLPNDRFSAERPEGSISTLTIQRTEQRDSAMYRCASRPPLGGYTFGSGTRLTVV.

The rearrangement uses TRBV5-5 and TRBJ2-1, with TRBD2 matching 7 bases. CDR3 length: 15 amino acids. Germline CDR1 SGHKS, CDR2 YYEKEE (reference sequence). V lost 2 bases and J lost 6; bases outside the gene matches: 8. As DNA, the CDR3 is TGTGCCAGCAGCTTACTAGCGAAGACGGTCAATGAGCAGTTCTTC. Residues: CASSLLAKTVNEQFF.

The chain joins TRBV13 to TRBJ2-1, with TRBD2 matching over 8 bases. CDR3 size: 16 residues. J lost 7 bases, V lost 5 bases, and 13 bases had no gene match. The germline V gene has CDR1 PRHDT and CDR2 FYEKMQ (reference sequence). The CDR3 region is CASSPGAGAPRNEQFF. Written as DNA, the CDR3 is TGTGCCAGCAGCCCCGGAGCGGGAGCCCCGAGAAATGAGCAGTTCTTC.

The chain is built from TRBV5-1 and TRBJ1-1; 10 bases align to TRBD1. The CDR3 covers 12 residues. V lost 5 bases, J lost 7 bases, and 2 bases stayed unmatched. Germline CDR1 SGHRS, CDR2 YFSETQ. This CDR3 is CASSWDRGEAFF. The CDR3 bases are TGCGCCAGCAGTTGGGACAGGGGTGAAGCTTTCTTT. Drawing the rest from reference TRBV5-1 and TRBJ1-1, the complete variable domain is KAGVTQTPRYLIKTRGQQVTLSCSPISGHRSVSWYQQTPGQGLQFLFEYFSETQRNKGNFPGRFSGRQFSNSRSEMNVSTLELGDSALYLCASSWDRGEAFFGQGTRLTVV.

The genes are TRBV18 and TRBJ2-7, with a weak D call TRBD2 (6 bases). The V end lost 3 bases, the J end lost 1 base, and 13 bases lay between the germline ends. This CDR3 spans 15 amino acids. Germline CDR1 is KGHSH and CDR2 is LQKENI. The CDR3 region has the DNA TGTGCCAGCTCACCCTTTTCGGGAGCTTCCTACGAGCAGTACTTC. This translates into CASSPFSGASYEQYF.

The gene calls are TRBV11-2 and TRBJ1-2; D call uncertain. The CDR3 has 13 residues. Trimming removed 5 bases from V and 3 bases from J, with 10 bases in between. The germline CDR1 and CDR2 sequences are SGHAT and FQNNGV. The chain's CDR3 is CASSLDGDYGYTF. The DNA for the CDR3 is TGTGCCAGCAGCCTGGACGGGGACTATGGCTACACCTTC.